The entry that follows covers one TCR beta chain sequence. These data originate in a study of blood T cell repertoires in COVID-19. With 4 bases removed from V and 4 bases from J, the gap between germline ends came to 11 bases. The CDR3 has 13 residues. Germline CDR1 and CDR2: SGHRS and YFSETQ. Only in-frame clones appear in the TCRdb table, and some are missing; sequencing was by immunoSEQ multiplex PCR. The sample contains some 200,000 clones, around 89% of which appear only once. This chain links TRBV5-1 with TRBJ1-1, with D hard to call. The sample taken for sequencing was peripheral blood. The sequence derives from a man aged 40-50 years with active or convalescent COVID-19. The CDR3 DNA reads TGCGCCAGCAGCCGGACGGGGTCCACTGAAGCTTTCTTT. Its translation: CASSRTGSTEAFF. Looking up the rest from reference TRBV5-1 and TRBJ1-1 gives the full variable domain: KAGVTQTPRYLIKTRGQQVTLSCSPISGHRSVSWYQQTPGQGLQFLFEYFSETQRNKGNFPGRFSGRQFSNSRSEMNVSTLELGDSALYLCASSRTGSTEAFFGQGTRLTVV.